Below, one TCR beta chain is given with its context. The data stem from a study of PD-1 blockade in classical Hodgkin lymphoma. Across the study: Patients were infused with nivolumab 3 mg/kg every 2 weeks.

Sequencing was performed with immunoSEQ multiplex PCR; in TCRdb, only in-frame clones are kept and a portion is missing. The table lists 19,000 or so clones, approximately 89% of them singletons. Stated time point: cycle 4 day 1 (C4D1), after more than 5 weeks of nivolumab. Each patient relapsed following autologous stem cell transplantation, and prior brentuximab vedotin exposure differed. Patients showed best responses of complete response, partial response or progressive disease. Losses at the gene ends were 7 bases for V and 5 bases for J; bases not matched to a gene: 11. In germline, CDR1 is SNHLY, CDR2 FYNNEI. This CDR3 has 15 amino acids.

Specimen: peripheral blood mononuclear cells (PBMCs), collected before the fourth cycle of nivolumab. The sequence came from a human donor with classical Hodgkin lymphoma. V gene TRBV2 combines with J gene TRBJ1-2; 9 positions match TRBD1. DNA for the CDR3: TGTGCCAGCACCTCGGGGACAGGGAATAAGTATGGCTACACCTTC. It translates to CASTSGTGNKYGYTF. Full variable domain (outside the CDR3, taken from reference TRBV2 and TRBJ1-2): EPEVTQTPSHQVTQMGQEVILRCVPISNHLYFYWYRQILGQKVEFLVSFYNNEISEKSEIFDDQFSVERPDGSNFTLKIRSTKLEDSAMYFCASTSGTGNKYGYTFGSGTRLTVV.